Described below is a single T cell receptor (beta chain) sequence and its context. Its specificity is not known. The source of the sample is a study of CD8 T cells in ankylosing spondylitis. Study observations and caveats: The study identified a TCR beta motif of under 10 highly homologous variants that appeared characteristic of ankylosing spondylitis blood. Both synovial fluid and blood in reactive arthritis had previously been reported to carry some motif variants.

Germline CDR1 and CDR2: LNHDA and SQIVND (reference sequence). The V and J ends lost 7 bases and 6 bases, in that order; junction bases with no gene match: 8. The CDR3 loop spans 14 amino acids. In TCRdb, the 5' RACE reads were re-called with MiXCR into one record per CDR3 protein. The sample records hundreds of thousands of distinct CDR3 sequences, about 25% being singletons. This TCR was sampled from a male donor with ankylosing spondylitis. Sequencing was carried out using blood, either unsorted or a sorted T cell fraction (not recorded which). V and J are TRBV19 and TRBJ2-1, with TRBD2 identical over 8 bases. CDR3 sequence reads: CASTDRGGLNEQFF. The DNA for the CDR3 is TGTGCCAGTACCGATCGGGGGGGGCTCAATGAGCAGTTCTTC.